Sequencing of this T cell receptor (beta chain) was carried out in a study of control samples from healthy donors and cancer patients. V lost 4 bases and J 9 bases, leaving 18 bases between the germline ends. Looked up from germline, CDR1 is SEHNR and CDR2 is FQNEAQ (reference sequence). This CDR3 is built from 14 residues. Here immunoSEQ multiplex PCR was the method, and the copy in TCRdb shows in-frame clones only, minus some. The sample consists of 130,000 to 150,000 clones, over 90% of them appearing once. The chain links TRBV7-9 to TRBJ1-2; a weak D match, TRBD1 (6 bases). The sample taken for sequencing was PBMCs. The clonotype originates from a man aged 60 to 75 with colorectal cancer. The CDR3 sequence: CASSSRQDEDSYTF. CDR3 in DNA: TGTGCCAGCAGCTCCCGACAGGATGAGGATAGCTACACCTTC. The full variable domain, completed using reference TRBV7-9 and TRBJ1-2, is DTGVSQNPRHKITKRGQNVTFRCDPISEHNRLYWYRQTLGQGPEFLTYFQNEAQLEKSRLLSDRFSAERPKGSFSTLEIQRTEQGDSAMYLCASSSRQDEDSYTFGSGTRLTVV.